This TCR beta chain was retrieved from a study of blood T cell repertoires in COVID-19. At the level of the study: From T cells, B-cell-depleted T cells, or PBMCs came the material, which was cDNA or gDNA.

From germline, CDR1 is SGHVS and CDR2 FNYEAQ. The junction had 4 bases not matched to a gene; V was cut back by 1 base and J by 0 bases. There are 18 residues in the CDR3. TCRdb keeps only in-frame clones here, not all; method: immunoSEQ multiplex PCR. The table has around 150,000 clones, 89% seen once; the top ten hold about 2.6%. Sequencing was done on a sample of peripheral blood. The sequence was obtained from a man between 60 and 75 years old with acute or convalescent COVID-19. V is TRBV7-6 and J is TRBJ2-2; TRBD2 matches at 11 bases. The CDR3 is CASSLELAGDPNTGELFF. CDR3 coding DNA: TGTGCCAGCAGCTTAGAACTAGCGGGGGACCCGAACACCGGGGAGCTGTTTTTT.